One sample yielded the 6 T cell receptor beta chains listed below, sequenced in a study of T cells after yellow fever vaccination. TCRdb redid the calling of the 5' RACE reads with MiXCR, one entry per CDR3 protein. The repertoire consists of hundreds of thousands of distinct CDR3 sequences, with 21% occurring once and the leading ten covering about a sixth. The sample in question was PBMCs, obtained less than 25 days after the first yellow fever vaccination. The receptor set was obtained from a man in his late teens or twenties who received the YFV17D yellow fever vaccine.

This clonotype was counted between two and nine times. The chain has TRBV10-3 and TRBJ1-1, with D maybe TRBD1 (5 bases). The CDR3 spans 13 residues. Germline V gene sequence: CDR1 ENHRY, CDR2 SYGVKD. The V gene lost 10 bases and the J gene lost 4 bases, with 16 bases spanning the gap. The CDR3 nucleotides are TGTGCCACCCAGAGGGTCGGGGGCACTGAAGCTTTCTTT. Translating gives CATQRVGGTEAFF.

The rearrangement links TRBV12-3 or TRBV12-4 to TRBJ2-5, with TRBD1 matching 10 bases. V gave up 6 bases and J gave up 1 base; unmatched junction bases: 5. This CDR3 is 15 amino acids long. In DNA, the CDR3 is TGTGCCAGCAGCCGGGACAGGGGATTCCAAGAGACCCAGTACTTC. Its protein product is CASSRDRGFQETQYF.

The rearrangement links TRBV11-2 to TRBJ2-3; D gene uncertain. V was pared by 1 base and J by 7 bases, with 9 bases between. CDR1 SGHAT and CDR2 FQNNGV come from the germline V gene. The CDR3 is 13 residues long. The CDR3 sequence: CASSLASIHTQYF. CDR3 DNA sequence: TGTGCCAGCAGCTTAGCCTCAATACATACGCAGTATTTT.

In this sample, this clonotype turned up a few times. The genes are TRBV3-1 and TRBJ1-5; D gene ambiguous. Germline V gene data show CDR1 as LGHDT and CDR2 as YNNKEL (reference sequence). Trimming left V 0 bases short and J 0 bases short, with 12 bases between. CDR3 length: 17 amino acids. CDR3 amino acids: CASSQESSPYSNQPQHF. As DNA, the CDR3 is TGTGCCAGCAGCCAAGAGTCGTCACCTTATAGCAATCAGCCCCAGCATTTT.

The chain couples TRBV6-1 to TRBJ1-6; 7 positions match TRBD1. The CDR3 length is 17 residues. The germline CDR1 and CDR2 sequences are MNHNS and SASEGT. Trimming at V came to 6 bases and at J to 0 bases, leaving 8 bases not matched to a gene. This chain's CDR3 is CASSARGKRSYNSPLHF. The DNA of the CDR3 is TGTGCCAGCAGCGCCAGGGGGAAACGCTCCTATAATTCACCCCTCCACTTT.

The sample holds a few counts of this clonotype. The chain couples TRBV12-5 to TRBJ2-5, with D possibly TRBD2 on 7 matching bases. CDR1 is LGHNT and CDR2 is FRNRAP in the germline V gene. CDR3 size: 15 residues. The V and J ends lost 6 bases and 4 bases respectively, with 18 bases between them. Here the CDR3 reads CASGPGFGGLETQYF. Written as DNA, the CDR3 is TGTGCTAGTGGCCCGGGGTTCGGGGGGCTAGAGACCCAGTACTTC.